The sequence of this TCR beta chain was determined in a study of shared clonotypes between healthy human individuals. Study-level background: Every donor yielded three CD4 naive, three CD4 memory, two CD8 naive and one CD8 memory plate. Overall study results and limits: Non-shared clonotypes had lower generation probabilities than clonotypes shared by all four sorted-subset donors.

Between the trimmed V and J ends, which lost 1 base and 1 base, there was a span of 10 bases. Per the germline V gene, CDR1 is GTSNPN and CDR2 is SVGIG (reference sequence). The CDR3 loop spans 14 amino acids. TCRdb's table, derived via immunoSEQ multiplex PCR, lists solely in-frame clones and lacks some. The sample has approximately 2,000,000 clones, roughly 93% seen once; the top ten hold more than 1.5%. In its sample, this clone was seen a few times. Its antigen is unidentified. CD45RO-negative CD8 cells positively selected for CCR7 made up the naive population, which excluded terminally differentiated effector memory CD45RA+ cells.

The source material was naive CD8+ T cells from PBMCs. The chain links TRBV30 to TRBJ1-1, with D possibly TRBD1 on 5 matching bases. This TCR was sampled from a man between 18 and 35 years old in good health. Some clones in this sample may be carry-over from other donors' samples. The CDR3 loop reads CAWSAGTRNTEAFF. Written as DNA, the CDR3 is TGTGCCTGGAGTGCCGGGACTCGGAACACTGAAGCTTTCTTT.